Each of the 19 T cell receptor beta chains below was sequenced from the same sample in a study of CD8+ T cells in alopecia areata. Following RNA extraction, reverse transcription yielded cDNA that acted as the sequencing template. TCRdb's table, derived via immunoSEQ multiplex PCR, lists solely in-frame clones and lacks some. The sample lists around 190,000 clones; around 50% were seen once. The material sequenced was CD8+ T cells sorted from blood. These receptors all stem from a human donor in good health.

The chain carries TRBV4-2 and TRBJ2-7, with D possibly TRBD1 on 6 matching bases. CDR1 LGHNA and CDR2 YNFKEQ come from the germline V gene. V lost 0 bases and J lost 2, with 14 bases in between. The CDR3 is 16 amino acids. DNA for the CDR3: TGTGCCAGCAGCCAAGAGTTATCGGGGACAACCTACGAGCAGTACTTC. Translating it yields CASSQELSGTTYEQYF.

The chain has TRBV25-1 and TRBJ2-4; D perhaps matches TRBD2 (5 bases). There are 14 residues in the CDR3. V lost 6 bases and J 7 bases, leaving 16 bases between the germline ends. Germline CDR1 MGHDK, CDR2 SYGVNS. The CDR3 spells CASSGDGIYNIQYF. The DNA for the CDR3 is TGTGCCAGCAGCGGCGACGGGATCTACAACATTCAGTACTTC. Full variable domain (rest looked up from reference TRBV25-1 and TRBJ2-4): EADIYQTPRYLVIGTGKKITLECSQTMGHDKMYWYQQDPGMELHLIHYSYGVNSTEKGDLSSESTVSRIRTEHFPLTLESARPSHTSQYLCASSGDGIYNIQYFGAGTRLSVL.

V is TRBV27 and J is TRBJ2-2; 9 bases line up with TRBD2. The CDR3 length is 18 residues. The germline CDR1 and CDR2 sequences are MNHEY and SMNVEV (reference sequence). V lost 0 bases and J lost 5; bases outside the gene matches: 10. The CDR3 region is CASSLSSSLAGTTGELFF. The DNA of the CDR3 is TGTGCCAGCAGTTTATCGTCCTCGCTAGCGGGGACGACCGGGGAGCTGTTTTTT.

The genes are TRBV29-1 and TRBJ2-5; TRBD1 aligns across 9 bases. Germline CDR1 is SQVTM and CDR2 is ANQGSEA. This CDR3 is built from 19 residues. V lost 0 bases and J lost 5; bases outside the gene matches: 19. CDR3 sequence reads: CSVEDNLNYPGTGLETQYF. The CDR3 DNA reads as TGCAGCGTTGAAGACAACCTTAATTACCCCGGGACAGGGTTGGAGACCCAGTACTTC. Full variable domain (rest looked up from reference TRBV29-1 and TRBJ2-5): SAVISQKPSRDICQRGTSLTIQCQVDSQVTMMFWYRQQPGQSLTLIATANQGSEATYESGFVIDKFPISRPNLTFSTLTVSNMSPEDSSIYLCSVEDNLNYPGTGLETQYFGPGTRLLVL.

Only a few counts were recorded for this clone. The chain links TRBV10-1 to TRBJ1-1; D not resolved. The CDR3 consists of 15 residues. Germline CDR1 and CDR2: WNHNN and SYGVQD (reference sequence). The V end lost 2 bases, the J end lost 5 bases, and 15 bases lay between the germline ends. CDR3 protein: CASSERMEGGTEAFF. CDR3 in DNA: TGCGCCAGCAGTGAGAGAATGGAGGGAGGGACTGAAGCTTTCTTT.

In the case of this clone: Other DNA sequences of this sample code for an identical CDR3. J is TRBJ2-2 and V is TRBV29-1; D is undetermined. The CDR3 is 12 amino acids. The germline V gene has CDR1 SQVTM and CDR2 ANQGSEA. The V end was cut by 2 bases, the J end by 6 bases, with 7 bases between. The CDR3 DNA follows: TGCAGCGTTGAAAAAGGTTCCGGGGAGCTGTTTTTT. Translating gives CSVEKGSGELFF.

The chain has TRBV2 and TRBJ2-7; the D is unclear. CDR1 SNHLY and CDR2 FYNNEI come from the germline V gene. This CDR3 is 13 amino acids long. V lost 11 bases and J lost 0, with 14 bases in between. The chain's CDR3 is CAFQPESSYEQYF. The CDR3 nucleotides are TGTGCCTTCCAGCCCGAGAGCTCCTACGAGCAGTACTTC.

CDR3 coding DNA: TGCGCCAGCAGCCAGCGGCAGGCAAACCCCCGTGGGAATTCACCCCTCCACTTT. It translates to CASSQRQANPRGNSPLHF. V gene TRBV5-1 combines with J gene TRBJ1-6, with D hard to call. The CDR3 totals 18 residues. V was trimmed by 4 bases and J by 7 bases, leaving 24 bases between them. The germline CDR1 and CDR2 sequences are SGHRS and YFSETQ.

In this sample, this clone turned up a few times. Other DNA variants within this sample encode the same CDR3. The gene calls are TRBV7-9 and TRBJ2-5; the D is unclear. Germline CDR1 reads SEHNR; CDR2 reads FQNEAQ (reference sequence). The CDR3 sequence is 13 residues long. V lost 2 bases and J 2 bases, leaving 6 bases between the germline ends. In DNA form, the CDR3 reads TGTGCCAGCAGCTTAAACTCTCAAGAGACCCAGTACTTC. It translates to CASSLNSQETQYF.

This chain links TRBV4-1 with TRBJ2-5; 7 bases match TRBD1. The DNA end lines up better with TRBJ2-7; the J call may be wrong. The CDR3 is 13 residues long. The V gene's germline CDR1 is MGHRA and CDR2 YSYEKL. The CDR3 sequence is CASSQKGAYEQYF. The CDR3 coding sequence is TGCGCCAGCAGCCAAAAGGGGGCTTACGAGCAGTACTTC.

The chain is built from TRBV7-9 and TRBJ1-1; no clear D gene. The CDR3 length is 12 residues. With 1 base removed from V and 8 bases from J, the gap between germline ends came to 8 bases. Germline CDR1 SEHNR, CDR2 FQNEAQ (reference sequence). CDR3 nucleotides: TGTGCCAGCAGCTTAGGAATCTCGGAAGCTTTCTTT. Amino acid sequence: CASSLGISEAFF. The variable domain in full, completed from reference TRBV7-9 and TRBJ1-1, reads DTGVSQNPRHKITKRGQNVTFRCDPISEHNRLYWYRQTLGQGPEFLTYFQNEAQLEKSRLLSDRFSAERPKGSFSTLEIQRTEQGDSAMYLCASSLGISEAFFGQGTRLTVV.

The chain is built from TRBV13 and TRBJ2-5; 7 bases are shared with TRBD1. The trim removed 1 base at V and 1 base at J, leaving 3 bases unmatched. This CDR3 has 15 residues. Looked up from germline, CDR1 is PRHDT and CDR2 is FYEKMQ (reference sequence). CDR3 in DNA: TGTGCCAGCAGCTTAGAAGGGGACAGCCAAGAGACCCAGTACTTC. It encodes CASSLEGDSQETQYF.

Written as DNA, the CDR3 is TGTGCCTGGAGTGCCCCCGAAGGGACGGCCTACGAGCAGTACTTC. Protein sequence: CAWSAPEGTAYEQYF. The chain uses TRBV30 and TRBJ2-7; D tentatively fits TRBD1 or TRBD2 (5 bases each). The CDR3 spans 15 residues. Germline loops: CDR1 GTSNPN, CDR2 SVGIG (reference sequence). With 1 base removed from V and 2 bases from J, the gap between germline ends came to 15 bases. The variable domain in full, completed from reference TRBV30 and TRBJ2-7, reads SQTIHQWPATLVQPVGSPLSLECTVEGTSNPNLYWYRQAAGRGLQLLFYSVGIGQISSEVPQNLSASRPQDRQFILSSKKLLLSDSGFYLCAWSAPEGTAYEQYFGPGTRLTVT.

This clone has only a few counts. The chain recombines TRBV27 with TRBJ1-2, with 9 bases fitting TRBD1. Germline V gene lookup returns CDR1 MNHEY and CDR2 SMNVEV (reference sequence). CDR3 length equals 15 residues. Trimming at V came to 4 bases and at J to 2 bases, leaving 5 bases not matched to a gene. CDR3 coding DNA: TGTGCCAGCAGTTCCAAACAGGGGGCAAACTATGGCTACACCTTC. Residues: CASSSKQGANYGYTF.

This chain connects TRBV4-1 to TRBJ2-3, with 10 nucleotides matching TRBD2. Unmatched junction bases numbered 8, after V lost 5 bases and J lost 6 bases. CDR3 size: 15 residues. The germline V gene encodes CDR1 MGHRA and CDR2 YSYEKL. The CDR3 sequence: CASSISGGSGDTQYF. The CDR3 DNA reads TGCGCCAGCAGCATTAGCGGGGGGTCGGGGGATACGCAGTATTTT.

This clone was observed a handful of times. The V and J genes are TRBV28 and TRBJ2-2; D remains ambiguous. CDR1 and CDR2 from the germline V gene are MDHEN and SYDVKM. Between the trimmed V and J ends, which lost 6 bases and 3 bases, there was a span of 11 bases. The CDR3 has 14 residues. The CDR3 bases are TGTGCCAGCAGGTCGGACCTTTACACCGGGGAGCTGTTTTTT. Translated, it gives CASRSDLYTGELFF.

This clone was picked up one time. The chain links TRBV13 to TRBJ1-6; D uncertain. The germline V and J ends were trimmed by 5 bases and 7 bases, with 12 bases remaining between them. Looked up from germline, CDR1 is PRHDT and CDR2 is FYEKMQ (reference sequence). This CDR3 spans 14 amino acids. In DNA, the CDR3 is TGTGCCAGCAGCATTCAGGCCCTAAATTCACCCCTCCACTTT. Amino acid sequence: CASSIQALNSPLHF.

The chain has TRBV6-1 and TRBJ2-3; D may be TRBD2 (5 bases). V shed 2 bases and J shed 4 bases, with 16 bases lying between them. CDR1 MNHNS and CDR2 SASEGT come from the germline V gene. The CDR3 is made up of 16 amino acids. The CDR3 loop is CASSEFPASPPDTQYF. The CDR3 DNA reads TGTGCCAGCAGTGAATTCCCGGCTAGCCCCCCAGATACGCAGTATTTT.

The gene calls are TRBV9 and TRBJ2-7; D is unclear. The germline V gene has CDR1 SGDLS and CDR2 YYNGEE. The CDR3 sequence is 15 residues long. The V end lost 0 bases, the J end lost 1 base, and 11 bases lay between the germline ends. CDR3 bases: TGTGCCAGCAGCGTAGGGGGTGGAGATTCCTACGAGCAGTACTTC. Its translation is CASSVGGGDSYEQYF.